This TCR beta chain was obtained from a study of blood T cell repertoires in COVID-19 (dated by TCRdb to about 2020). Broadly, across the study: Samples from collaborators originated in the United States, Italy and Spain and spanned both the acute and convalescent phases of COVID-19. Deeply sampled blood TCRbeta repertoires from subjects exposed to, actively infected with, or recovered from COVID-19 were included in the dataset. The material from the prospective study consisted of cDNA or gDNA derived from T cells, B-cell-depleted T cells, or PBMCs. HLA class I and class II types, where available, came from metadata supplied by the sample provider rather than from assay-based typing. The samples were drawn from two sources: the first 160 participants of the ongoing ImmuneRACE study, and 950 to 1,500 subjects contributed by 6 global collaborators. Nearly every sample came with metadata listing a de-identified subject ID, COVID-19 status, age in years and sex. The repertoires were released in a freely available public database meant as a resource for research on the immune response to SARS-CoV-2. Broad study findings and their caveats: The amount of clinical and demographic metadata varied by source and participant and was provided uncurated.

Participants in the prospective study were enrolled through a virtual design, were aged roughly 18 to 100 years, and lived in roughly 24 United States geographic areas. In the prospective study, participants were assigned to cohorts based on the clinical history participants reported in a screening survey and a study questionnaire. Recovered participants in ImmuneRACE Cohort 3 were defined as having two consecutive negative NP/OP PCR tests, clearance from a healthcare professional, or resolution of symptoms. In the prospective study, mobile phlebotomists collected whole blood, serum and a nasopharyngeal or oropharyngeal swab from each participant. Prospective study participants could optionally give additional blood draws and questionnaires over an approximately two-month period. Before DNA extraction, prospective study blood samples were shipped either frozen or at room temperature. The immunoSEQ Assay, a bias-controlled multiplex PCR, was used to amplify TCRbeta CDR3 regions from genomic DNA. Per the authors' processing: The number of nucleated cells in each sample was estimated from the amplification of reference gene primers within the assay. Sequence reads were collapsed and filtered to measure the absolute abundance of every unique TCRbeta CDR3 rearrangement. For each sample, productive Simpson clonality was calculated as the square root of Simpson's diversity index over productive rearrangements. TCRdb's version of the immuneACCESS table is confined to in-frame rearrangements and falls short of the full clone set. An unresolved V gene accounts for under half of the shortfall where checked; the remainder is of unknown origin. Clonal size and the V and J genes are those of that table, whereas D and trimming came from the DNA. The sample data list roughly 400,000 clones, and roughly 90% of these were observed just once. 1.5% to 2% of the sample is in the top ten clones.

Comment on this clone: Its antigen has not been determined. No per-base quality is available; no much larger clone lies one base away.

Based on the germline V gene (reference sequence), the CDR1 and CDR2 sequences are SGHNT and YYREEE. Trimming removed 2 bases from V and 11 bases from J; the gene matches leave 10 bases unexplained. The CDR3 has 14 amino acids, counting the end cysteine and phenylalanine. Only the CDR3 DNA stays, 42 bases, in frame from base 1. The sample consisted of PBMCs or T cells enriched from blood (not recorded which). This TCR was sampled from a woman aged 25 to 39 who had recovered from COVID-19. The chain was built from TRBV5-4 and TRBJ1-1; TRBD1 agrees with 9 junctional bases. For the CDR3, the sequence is CASSFRTGESNAFF. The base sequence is TGTGCCAGCAGCTTCAGGACAGGGGAGAGTAATGCTTTCTTT.